This is a list of T cell receptor beta chains from one sample in a study of blood T cell repertoires in COVID-19. Data came from immunoSEQ multiplex PCR; TCRdb stores just in-frame clones and leaves some out. The data contain 100,000 to 150,000 clones, approximately 74% of them singletons. Material for sequencing was peripheral blood. The receptor set was obtained from a woman in her seventies with acute or convalescent COVID-19. CDR3s include the opening cysteine and the closing phenylalanine or tryptophan. The D gene is left open where the match is weak. Size values are once, few and many counts, or a class for expanded clones, and some rows have none.

d_call,clone_size,v_call,j_call,cdr3_nt,cdr3_aa
TRBD1,.,TRBV3-1/TRBV3-2,TRBJ2-7,TGTGCCAGCAGCCCGACCCCAATGACAGGGGTAGGTTACGAGCAGTACTTC,CASSPTPMTGVGYEQYF
.,.,TRBV28,TRBJ1-5,TGTGCCAGCAGTTTCAGGGTGGCGGGGTATAGCAATCAGCCCCAGCATTTT,CASSFRVAGYSNQPQHF
.,.,TRBV7-9,TRBJ2-2,TGTGCCAGCAGCCCGGAGGGCTTGACGAACACCGGGGAGCTGTTTTTT,CASSPEGLTNTGELFF
.,.,TRBV5-1,TRBJ2-2,TGCGCCAGCAGCTTGGAAACAGCTACCGGGGAGCTGTTTTTT,CASSLETATGELFF
.,.,TRBV19,TRBJ2-5,TGTGCCAGTAGTTATGGGGGCCACCAAGAGACCCAGTACTTC,CASSYGGHQETQYF
TRBD2,.,TRBV5-8,TRBJ2-5,TGTGCCAGCAGCTTGTTCCTAGCGGGATGGGGTCAAGAGACCCAGTACTTC,CASSLFLAGWGQETQYF
.,.,TRBV28,TRBJ1-2,TGTGCCACCGATTTCACGGGGGGCTATGGCTACACCTTC,CATDFTGGYGYTF
.,.,TRBV6-5,TRBJ2-6,TGTGCCATTGTGACAGGGGCCAACGTCCTGACTTTC,CAIVTGANVLTF
.,.,TRBV9,TRBJ2-1,TGTGCCAGCAGCCCACGCCCGGGGTCATACAATGAGCAGTTCTTC,CASSPRPGSYNEQFF
TRBD1,.,TRBV9,TRBJ2-3,TGTGCCAGCAGCGTGGGGACAGGGGACGCCACAGATACGCAGTATTTT,CASSVGTGDATDTQYF
.,.,TRBV6-2/TRBV6-3,TRBJ1-3,TGTGCCAGCAGTTCGACAGCGACCTCTGGAAACACCATATATTTT,CASSSTATSGNTIYF
TRBD1,.,TRBV4-3,TRBJ1-2,TGCGCCAGCAGCCATTCGGACAGGGGCGGTGGCTACACCTTC,CASSHSDRGGGYTF
TRBD1,.,TRBV3-1/TRBV3-2,TRBJ2-5,TGTGCCAGCAGCCAACAACAGGGGAAGACCCAGTACTTC,CASSQQQGKTQYF
.,.,TRBV19,TRBJ1-5,TGTGCCAGTAACTTTAACAGTGGTAATCAGCCCCAGCATTTT,CASNFNSGNQPQHF
TRBD1,few,TRBV28,TRBJ2-3,TGTGCCAGCAGTTCCACAGGGGCGAGCACAGATACGCAGTATTTT,CASSSTGASTDTQYF
TRBD1,.,TRBV27,TRBJ1-1,TGTGCCAGCAGTTTATCGTTTACAGGGGCGAGCGAAGCTTTCTTT,CASSLSFTGASEAFF
.,few,TRBV27,TRBJ2-7,TGTGCCAGCAGTTTATTTGGAGTCCGAGAGCAGTACTTC,CASSLFGVREQYF
.,.,TRBV6-4,TRBJ2-2,TGTGCCAGCAGTGACTCGTTACAGCATCCGAACACCGGGGAGCTGTTTTTT,CASSDSLQHPNTGELFF